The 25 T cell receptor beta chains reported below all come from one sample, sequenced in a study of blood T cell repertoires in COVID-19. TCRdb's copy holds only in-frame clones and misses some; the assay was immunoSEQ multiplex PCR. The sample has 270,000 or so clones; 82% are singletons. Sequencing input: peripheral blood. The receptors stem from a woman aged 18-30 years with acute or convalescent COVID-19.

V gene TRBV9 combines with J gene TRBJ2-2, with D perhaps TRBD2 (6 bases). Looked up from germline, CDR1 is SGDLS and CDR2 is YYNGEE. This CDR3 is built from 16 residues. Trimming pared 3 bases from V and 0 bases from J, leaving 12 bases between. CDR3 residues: CASSAASAANTGELFF. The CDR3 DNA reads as TGTGCCAGCAGCGCGGCTAGCGCCGCGAACACCGGGGAGCTGTTTTTT.

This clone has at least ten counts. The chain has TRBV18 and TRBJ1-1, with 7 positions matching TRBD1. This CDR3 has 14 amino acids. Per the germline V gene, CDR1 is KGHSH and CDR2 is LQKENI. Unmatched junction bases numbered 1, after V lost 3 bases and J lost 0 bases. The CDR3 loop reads CASSPGQMNTEAFF. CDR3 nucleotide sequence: TGTGCCAGCTCACCGGGACAGATGAACACTGAAGCTTTCTTT.

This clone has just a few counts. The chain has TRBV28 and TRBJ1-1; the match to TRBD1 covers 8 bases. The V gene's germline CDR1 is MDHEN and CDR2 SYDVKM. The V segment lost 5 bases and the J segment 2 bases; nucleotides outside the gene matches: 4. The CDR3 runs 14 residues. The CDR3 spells CASSRQGTNTEAFF. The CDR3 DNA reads TGTGCCAGCAGTCGACAGGGGACTAACACTGAAGCTTTCTTT.

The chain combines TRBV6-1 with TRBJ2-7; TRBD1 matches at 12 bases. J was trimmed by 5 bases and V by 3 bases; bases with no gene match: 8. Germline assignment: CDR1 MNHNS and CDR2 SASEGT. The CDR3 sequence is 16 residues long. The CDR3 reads CASSDGPGQGADEQYF. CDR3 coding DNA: TGTGCCAGCAGTGACGGACCGGGACAGGGGGCCGACGAGCAGTACTTC.

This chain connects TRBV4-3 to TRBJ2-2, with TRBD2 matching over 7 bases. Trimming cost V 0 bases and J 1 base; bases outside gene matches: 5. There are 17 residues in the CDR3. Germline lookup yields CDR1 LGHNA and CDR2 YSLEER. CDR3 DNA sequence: TGCGCCAGCAGCCAAGATTGGCTAGCGGAGAACACCGGGGAGCTGTTTTTT. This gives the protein CASSQDWLAENTGELFF.

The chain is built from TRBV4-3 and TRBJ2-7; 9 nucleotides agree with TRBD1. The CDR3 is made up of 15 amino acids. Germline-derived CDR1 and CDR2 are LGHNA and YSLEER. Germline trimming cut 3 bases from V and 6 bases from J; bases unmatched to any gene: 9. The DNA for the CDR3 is TGCGCCAGCAGCCATGCCGGGACAGGGTCACCCGAGCAGTACTTC. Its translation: CASSHAGTGSPEQYF.

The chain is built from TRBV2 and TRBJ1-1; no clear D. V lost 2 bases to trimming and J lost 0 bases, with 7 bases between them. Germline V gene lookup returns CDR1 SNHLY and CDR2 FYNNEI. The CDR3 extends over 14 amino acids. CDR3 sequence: CASSESQVNTEAFF. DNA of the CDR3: TGTGCCAGCAGTGAAAGCCAGGTGAACACTGAAGCTTTCTTT.

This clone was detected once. CDR3 nucleotides: TGCGCCAGCAGCCTTGCCGGGACAGCGAACACTGAAGCTTTCTTT. It translates to CASSLAGTANTEAFF. This sequence joins TRBV4-3 and TRBJ1-1; 7 bases match TRBD1. Trimming cost V 4 bases and J 1 base; bases outside gene matches: 6. This CDR3 is 15 amino acids long. Germline assignment: CDR1 LGHNA and CDR2 YSLEER.

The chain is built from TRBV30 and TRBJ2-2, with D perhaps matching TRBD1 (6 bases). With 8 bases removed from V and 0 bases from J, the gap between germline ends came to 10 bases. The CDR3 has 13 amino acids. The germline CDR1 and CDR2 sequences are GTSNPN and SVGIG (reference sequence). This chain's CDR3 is CAEDRTNTGELFF. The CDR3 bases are TGTGCCGAAGACAGGACGAACACCGGGGAGCTGTTTTTT.

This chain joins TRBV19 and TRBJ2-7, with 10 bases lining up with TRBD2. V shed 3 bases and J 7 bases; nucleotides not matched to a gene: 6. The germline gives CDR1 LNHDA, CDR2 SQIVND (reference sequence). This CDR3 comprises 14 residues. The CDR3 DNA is TGTGCCAGTAGTATTCTAGCGGGAGCGGGGGAGCAGTACTTC. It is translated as CASSILAGAGEQYF. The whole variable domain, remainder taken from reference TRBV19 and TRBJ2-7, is DGGITQSPKYLFRKEGQNVTLSCEQNLNHDAMYWYRQDPGQGLRLIYYSQIVNDFQKGDIAEGYSVSREKKESFPLTVTSAQKNPTAFYLCASSILAGAGEQYFGPGTRLTVT.

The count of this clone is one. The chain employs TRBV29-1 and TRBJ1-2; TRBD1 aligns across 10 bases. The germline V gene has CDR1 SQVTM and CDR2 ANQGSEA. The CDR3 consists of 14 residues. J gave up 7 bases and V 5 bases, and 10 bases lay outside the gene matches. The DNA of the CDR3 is TGCAGCGTTACCGACGACAGGGGGCTCGCTGGCTACACCTTC. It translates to CSVTDDRGLAGYTF.

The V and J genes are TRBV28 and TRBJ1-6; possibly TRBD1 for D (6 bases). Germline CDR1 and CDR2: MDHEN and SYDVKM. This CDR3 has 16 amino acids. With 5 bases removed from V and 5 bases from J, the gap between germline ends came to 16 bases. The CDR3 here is CASSGGRGHHNSPLHF. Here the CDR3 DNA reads TGTGCCAGCAGTGGGGGTAGGGGACATCATAATTCACCCCTCCACTTT.

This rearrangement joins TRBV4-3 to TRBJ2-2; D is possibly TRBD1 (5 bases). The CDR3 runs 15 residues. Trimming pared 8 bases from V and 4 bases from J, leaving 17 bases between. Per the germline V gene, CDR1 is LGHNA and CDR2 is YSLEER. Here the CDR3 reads CASGPDTSVTGELFF. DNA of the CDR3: TGCGCCAGCGGACCGGACACTTCGGTCACCGGGGAGCTGTTTTTT.

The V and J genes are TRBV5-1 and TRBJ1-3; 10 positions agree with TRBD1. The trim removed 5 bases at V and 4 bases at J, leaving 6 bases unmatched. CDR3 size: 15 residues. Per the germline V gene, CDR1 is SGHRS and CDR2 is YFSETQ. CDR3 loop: CASSSGQGSGNTIYF. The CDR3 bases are TGCGCCAGCAGTTCGGGACAGGGGTCCGGAAACACCATATATTTT.

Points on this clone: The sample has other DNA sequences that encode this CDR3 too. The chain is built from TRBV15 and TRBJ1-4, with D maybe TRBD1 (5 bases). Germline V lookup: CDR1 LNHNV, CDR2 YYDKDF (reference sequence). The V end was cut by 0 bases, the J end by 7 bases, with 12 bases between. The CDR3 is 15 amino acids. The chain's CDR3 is CATSRDPGGSEKLFF. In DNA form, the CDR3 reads TGTGCCACCAGCAGAGATCCCGGGGGAAGTGAAAAACTGTTTTTT. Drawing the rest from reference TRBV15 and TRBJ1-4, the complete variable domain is DAMVIQNPRYQVTQFGKPVTLSCSQTLNHNVMYWYQQKSSQAPKLLFHYYDKDFNNEADTPDNFQSRRPNTSFCFLDIRSPGLGDTAMYLCATSRDPGGSEKLFFGSGTQLSVL.

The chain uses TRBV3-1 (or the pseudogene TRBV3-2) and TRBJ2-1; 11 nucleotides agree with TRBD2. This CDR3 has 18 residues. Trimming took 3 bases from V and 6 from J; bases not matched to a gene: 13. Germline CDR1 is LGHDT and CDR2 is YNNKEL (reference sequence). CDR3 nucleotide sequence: TGTGCCAGCAGCCAGCCAAAGGGTGGACTAGCGGGCATCAATGAGCAGTTCTTC. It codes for CASSQPKGGLAGINEQFF.

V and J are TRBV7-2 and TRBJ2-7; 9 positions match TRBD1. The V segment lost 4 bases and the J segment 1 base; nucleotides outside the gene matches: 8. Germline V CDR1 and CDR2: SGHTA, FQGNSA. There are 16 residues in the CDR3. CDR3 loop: CASSSGTGFFSYEQYF. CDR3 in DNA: TGTGCCAGCAGCTCCGGGACAGGGTTTTTTTCCTACGAGCAGTACTTC.

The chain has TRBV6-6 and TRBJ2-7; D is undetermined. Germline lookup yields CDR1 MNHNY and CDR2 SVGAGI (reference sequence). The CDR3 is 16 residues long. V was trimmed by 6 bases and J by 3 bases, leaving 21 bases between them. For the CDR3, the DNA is TGTGCCAGCAGCCTACTGATTGGGCTACTCCGCTACGAGCAGTACTTC. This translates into CASSLLIGLLRYEQYF.

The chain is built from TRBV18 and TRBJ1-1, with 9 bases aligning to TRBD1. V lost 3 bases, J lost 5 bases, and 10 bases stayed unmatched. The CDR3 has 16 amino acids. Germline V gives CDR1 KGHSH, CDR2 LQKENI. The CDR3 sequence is CASSPRSGTGRTEAFF. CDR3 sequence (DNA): TGTGCCAGCTCACCGAGATCCGGGACAGGGAGAACTGAAGCTTTCTTT. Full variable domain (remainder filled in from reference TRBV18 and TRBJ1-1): NAGVMQNPRHLVRRRGQEARLRCSPMKGHSHVYWYRQLPEEGLKFMVYLQKENIIDESGMPKERFSAEFPKEGPSILRIQQVVRGDSAAYFCASSPRSGTGRTEAFFGQGTRLTVV.

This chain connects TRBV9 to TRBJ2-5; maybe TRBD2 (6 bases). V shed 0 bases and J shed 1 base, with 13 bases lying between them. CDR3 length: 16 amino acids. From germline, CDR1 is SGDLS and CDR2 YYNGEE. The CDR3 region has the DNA TGTGCCAGCAGCGTAGGGGCTAGCGTAATCCAAGAGACCCAGTACTTC. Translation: CASSVGASVIQETQYF. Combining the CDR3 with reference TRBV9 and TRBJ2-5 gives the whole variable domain DSGVTQTPKHLITATGQRVTLRCSPRSGDLSVYWYQQSLDQGLQFLIQYYNGEERAKGNILERFSAQQFPDLHSELNLSSLELGDSALYFCASSVGASVIQETQYFGPGTRLLVL.

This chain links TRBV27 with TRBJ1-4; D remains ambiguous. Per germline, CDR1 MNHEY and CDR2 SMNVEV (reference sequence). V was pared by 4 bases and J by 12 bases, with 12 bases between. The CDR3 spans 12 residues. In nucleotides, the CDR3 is TGTGCCAGCAGTTCTTCTGCCAGGCAACTGTTTTTT. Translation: CASSSSARQLFF.

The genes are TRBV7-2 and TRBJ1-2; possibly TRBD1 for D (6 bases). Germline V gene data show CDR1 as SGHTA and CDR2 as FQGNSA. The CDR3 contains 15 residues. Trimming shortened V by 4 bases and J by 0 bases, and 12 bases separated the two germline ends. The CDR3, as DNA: TGTGCCAGCAGCTCCGGGACAATAACTAACTATGGCTACACCTTC. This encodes CASSSGTITNYGYTF.

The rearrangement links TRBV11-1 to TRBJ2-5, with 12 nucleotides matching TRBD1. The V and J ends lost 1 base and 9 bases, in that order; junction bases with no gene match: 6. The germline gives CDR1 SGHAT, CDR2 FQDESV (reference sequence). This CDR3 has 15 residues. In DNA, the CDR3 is TGTGCCAGCAGCTTAGTTAGGGACAGGGGGCTAGCCCAGTACTTC. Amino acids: CASSLVRDRGLAQYF.

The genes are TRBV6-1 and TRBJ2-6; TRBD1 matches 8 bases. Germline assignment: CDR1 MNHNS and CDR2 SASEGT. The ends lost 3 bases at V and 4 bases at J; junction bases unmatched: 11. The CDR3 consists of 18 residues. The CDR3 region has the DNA TGTGCCAGCAGTGACAGGGGGCGAGGGGATTCCGGGGCCAACGTCCTGACTTTC. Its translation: CASSDRGRGDSGANVLTF.

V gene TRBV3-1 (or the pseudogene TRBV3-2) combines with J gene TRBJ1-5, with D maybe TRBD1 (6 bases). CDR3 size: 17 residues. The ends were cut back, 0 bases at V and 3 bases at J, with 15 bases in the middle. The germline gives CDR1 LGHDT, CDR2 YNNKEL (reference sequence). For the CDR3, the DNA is TGTGCCAGCAGCCAAGATTGTAAACAGGGCTACAATCAGCCCCAGCATTTT. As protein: CASSQDCKQGYNQPQHF.